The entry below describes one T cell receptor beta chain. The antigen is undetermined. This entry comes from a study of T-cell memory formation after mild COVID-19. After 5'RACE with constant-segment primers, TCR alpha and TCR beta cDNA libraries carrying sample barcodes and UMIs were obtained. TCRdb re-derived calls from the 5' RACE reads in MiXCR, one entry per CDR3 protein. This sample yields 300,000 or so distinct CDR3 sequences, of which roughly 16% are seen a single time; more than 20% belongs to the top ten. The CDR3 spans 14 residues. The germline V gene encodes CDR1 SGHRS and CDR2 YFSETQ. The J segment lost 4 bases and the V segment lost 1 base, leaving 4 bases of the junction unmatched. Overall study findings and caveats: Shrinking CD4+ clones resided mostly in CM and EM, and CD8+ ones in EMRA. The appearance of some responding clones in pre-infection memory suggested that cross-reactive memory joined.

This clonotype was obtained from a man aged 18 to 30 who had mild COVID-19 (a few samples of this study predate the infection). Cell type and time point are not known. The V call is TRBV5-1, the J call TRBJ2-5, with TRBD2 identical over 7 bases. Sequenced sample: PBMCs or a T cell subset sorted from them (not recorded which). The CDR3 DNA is TGCGCCAGCAGCTTGCTGGCTAGCGGAGAGACCCAGTACTTC. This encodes CASSLLASGETQYF. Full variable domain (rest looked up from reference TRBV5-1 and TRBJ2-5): KAGVTQTPRYLIKTRGQQVTLSCSPISGHRSVSWYQQTPGQGLQFLFEYFSETQRNKGNFPGRFSGRQFSNSRSEMNVSTLELGDSALYLCASSLLASGETQYFGPGTRLLVL.